The rows below give T cell receptor beta chains drawn from one sample of a study of T cell responses to AZD1222 COVID-19 vaccine. Only in-frame clones appear in the TCRdb table, and some are missing; sequencing was by immunoSEQ multiplex PCR. The data show roughly 160,000 clones, with around 90% seen just once and 1.9% held by the top ten. The input for sequencing was peripheral blood, taken on day 0 of AZD1222 vaccination. The receptors here all came from an adult in good health. CDR3s include the opening cysteine and the closing phenylalanine or tryptophan. Clone size is not always given. Where it is, it says once, few, many or a class for expanded clones.

v_gene	j_gene	abundance	CDR3aa
TRBV11-2	TRBJ2-1	NA	CASRRGGPYNEQFF
TRBV7-9	TRBJ1-3	once	CASSSNRDVSGNTIYF
TRBV19	TRBJ1-6	NA	CASTVGGLVNSPLHF
TRBV2	TRBJ2-5	NA	CASSEDGQEVETQYF
TRBV19	TRBJ1-5	NA	CASSTGGVYSNQPQHF
TRBV7-6	TRBJ2-7	NA	CASSSGQGRSYEQYF
TRBV10-1	TRBJ1-1	NA	CASRQTGTDTEAFF
TRBV29-1	TRBJ2-7	NA	CSVVISRAPYEQYF
TRBV9	TRBJ2-2	NA	CASSLGLAGDAGELFF
TRBV4-3	TRBJ1-1	NA	CASSQDPAYDTEAFF
TRBV29-1	TRBJ2-7	NA	CSVATGSYEQYF
TRBV5-1	TRBJ1-1	NA	CASSLAGSGTEAFF
TRBV5-6	TRBJ1-5	NA	CASSLGGDRGPLTLQPQHF
TRBV19	TRBJ1-5	NA	CAGGVGNQPQHF
TRBV9	TRBJ1-6	few	CASSVAGTYNSPLHF
TRBV6-5	TRBJ1-1	NA	CASSYSTGDTEAFF
TRBV2	TRBJ1-2	NA	CASQGSSNWDRSFTNYGYTF
TRBV30	TRBJ1-4	NA	CAWSASSVLNDEKLFF
TRBV5-4	TRBJ1-1	NA	CASSLPGPKVGTEAFF
TRBV10-3	TRBJ1-1	NA	CAIRDTEAFF
TRBV5-1	TRBJ2-7	NA	CASSWGTGAYEQYF
TRBV7-2	TRBJ2-5	NA	CASSSGLYQETQYF
TRBV7-9	TRBJ2-1	NA	CASSSTGGGEQFF
TRBV4-3	TRBJ2-5	NA	CASSQETKETQYF
TRBV30	TRBJ1-5	NA	CAWSVKPGLKNQPQHF
TRBV27	TRBJ2-7	NA	CASSSGRAYEQYF
TRBV6-5	TRBJ2-3	NA	CASSYDSPGTDTQYF
TRBV10-3	TRBJ1-2	NA	CAMRGSSDYGYTF
TRBV18	TRBJ1-3	NA	CASSAQQEISGNTIYF
TRBV5-4	TRBJ2-7	NA	CASSLGGYEQYF
TRBV5-1	TRBJ1-1	few	CASSRRDTEAFF
TRBV7-7	TRBJ2-7	NA	CASSFPHHEQYF
TRBV6-5	TRBJ2-7	NA	CASSDSRTGWNEQYF
TRBV15	TRBJ1-4	NA	CATTGQSATNEKLFF
TRBV19	TRBJ2-1	NA	CASSIAQELYNEQFF
TRBV5-6	TRBJ1-2	once	CASSYQSGGYTF
TRBV4-3	TRBJ1-6	few	CASSQDGGGPPLHF